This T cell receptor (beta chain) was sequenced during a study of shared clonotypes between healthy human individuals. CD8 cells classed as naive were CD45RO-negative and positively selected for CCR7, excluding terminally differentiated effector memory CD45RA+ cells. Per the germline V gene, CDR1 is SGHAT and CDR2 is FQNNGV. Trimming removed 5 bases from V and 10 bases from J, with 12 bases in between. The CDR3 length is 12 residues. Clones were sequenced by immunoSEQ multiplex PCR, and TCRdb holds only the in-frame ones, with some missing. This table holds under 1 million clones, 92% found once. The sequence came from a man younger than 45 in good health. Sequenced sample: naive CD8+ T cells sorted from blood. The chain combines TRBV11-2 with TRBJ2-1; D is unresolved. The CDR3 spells CASSLRVSEQFF. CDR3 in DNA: TGTGCCAGCAGCCTTCGGGTCTCCGAGCAGTTCTTC.